The 27 T cell receptor beta chains in this list originate from one sample, sequenced in a study of T cells in Graves' hyperthyroidism and ophthalmopathy. TCR beta CDR3 sequences were amplified from RNA transcripts. First-round RT-PCR with HTBI primers amplified the TCR CDR3 region. TCRdb redid the calling of the multiplex PCR reads with MiXCR, one entry per CDR3 protein. The sample carries about 610,000 distinct CDR3 sequences, roughly 15% recorded once. Sequenced sample: blood. The receptors stem from a woman aged 40 to 55 with Graves' ophthalmopathy.

This clonotype showed up many times. J is TRBJ2-7 and V is TRBV20-1; 13 bases match TRBD2. V dropped 5 bases and J dropped 3; count of bases not matched to a gene: 7. Germline assignment: CDR1 DFQATT and CDR2 SNEGSKA (reference sequence). This CDR3 is built from 15 residues. This CDR3 is CSAWTSGSYGYEQYF. CDR3 coding DNA: TGCAGTGCTTGGACTAGCGGGAGTTATGGCTACGAGCAGTACTTC.

The V call is TRBV20-1, the J call TRBJ2-7; D perhaps matches TRBD2 (6 bases). Deletions cut 2 bases from V and 2 bases from J, with 19 bases between. This CDR3 has 16 residues. Germline CDR1 is DFQATT and CDR2 is SNEGSKA (reference sequence). Here the CDR3 reads CSARRPRSSDTYEQYF. The CDR3 DNA reads as TGCAGTGCTAGACGTCCCCGGTCTAGCGATACCTACGAGCAGTACTTC.

The V and J genes are TRBV25-1 and TRBJ1-2; D remains unclear. Germline V gives CDR1 MGHDK, CDR2 SYGVNS. The CDR3 covers 10 residues. The CDR3 nucleotides are TGTGGGATGTTGAACTATGGCTACACCTTC. Amino acids: CGMLNYGYTF.

J is TRBJ1-1 and V is TRBV4-1; D possibly corresponds to TRBD1 (5 bases). The germline gives CDR1 MGHRA, CDR2 YSYEKL. V was cut by 8 bases and J by 4 bases, with 17 bases left in between. This CDR3 region has 14 residues. This chain's CDR3 is CASRGILKGTEAFF. The CDR3 nucleotides are TGCGCCAGCCGGGGGATCCTCAAGGGCACTGAAGCTTTCTTT.

This clonotype was recorded many times. The gene calls are TRBV6-1 and TRBJ1-1, with 8 bases that match TRBD1. There are 17 residues in the CDR3. With 3 bases clipped from V and 0 bases from J, the junction kept 9 bases outside the gene matches. Germline lookup yields CDR1 MNHNS and CDR2 SASEGT. CDR3 in DNA: TGTGCCAGCAGTGACGGACAGGGCCGGCTATTGAACACTGAAGCTTTCTTT. This gives the protein CASSDGQGRLLNTEAFF.

The CDR3 sequence is CASSLRPGLASTDTQYF. DNA of the CDR3: TGTGCCAGCAGCTTGAGACCGGGACTAGCGAGTACAGATACGCAGTATTTT. J is TRBJ2-3 and V is TRBV11-2; 10 bases fit TRBD2. Germline V gives CDR1 SGHAT, CDR2 FQNNGV. Losses at the gene ends were 3 bases for V and 3 bases for J; bases not matched to a gene: 9. The CDR3 has 17 amino acids.

A few counts support this clonotype. The chain recombines TRBV7-9 with TRBJ1-4, with D possibly being TRBD1 (6 bases). Germline V lookup: CDR1 SEHNR, CDR2 FQNEAQ (reference sequence). The CDR3 length is 15 residues. Trimming took 1 base from V and 8 from J, leaving 14 bases between them. CDR3 region: CASSLGGQLGEKLFF. For the CDR3, the DNA is TGTGCCAGCAGCTTAGGAGGACAGTTAGGGGAAAAACTGTTTTTT.

The V call is TRBV6-5, the J call TRBJ1-2; D might be TRBD1 (5 bases). CDR1 and CDR2 (germline): MNHEY, SVGAGI. V lost 0 bases and J lost 8, with 16 bases in between. This CDR3 spans 15 amino acids. CDR3 nucleotides: TGTGCCAGCAGTTACTCGAGAACCCCCCAGGGCGGCTACACCTTC. This encodes CASSYSRTPQGGYTF.

Many counts were recorded for this clonotype. The chain has TRBV12-3 or TRBV12-4 and TRBJ1-5; the match to TRBD1 covers 7 bases. The V segment lost 1 base and the J segment 6 bases; nucleotides outside the gene matches: 6. The length of the CDR3 is 15 residues. The CDR3 protein is CASSLDRGGSQPQHF. CDR3 sequence (DNA): TGTGCCAGCAGTTTAGACAGGGGTGGGAGTCAGCCCCAGCATTTT.

Comment on this clonotype: As the CDR3 is not closed by the conserved phenylalanine or tryptophan, this likely results from a read error. The J gene is TRBJ2-7, the V gene TRBV6-1; D is perhaps TRBD1 (6 bases). Trimming stripped 8 bases from V and 0 bases from J, with 14 bases between. The CDR3 is 14 residues long. CDR1 MNHNS and CDR2 SASEGT come from the germline V gene. Here the CDR3 DNA reads TGTGCCAGCTCGAGGACAGCAAGCTCCTACGAGCAGTACCTC. Amino acids: CASSRTASSYEQYL.

CDR3 residues: CASSGNWTPIQYF. The DNA for the CDR3 is TGTGCCAGCAGCGGGAATTGGACCCCCATTCAGTACTTC. The rearrangement joins TRBV7-9 to TRBJ2-4; the D is unclear. The CDR3 is 13 residues long. Trimming shortened V by 5 bases and J by 9 bases, and 14 bases separated the two germline ends. CDR1 SEHNR and CDR2 FQNEAQ come from the germline V gene (reference sequence).

The CDR3 nucleotides are TGCGCCAGCAGCCAAGAGGGGACAGGATACTATGGCTACACCTTC. Its translation is CASSQEGTGYYGYTF. V gene TRBV4-1 combines with J gene TRBJ1-2; 8 positions match TRBD1. From germline, CDR1 is MGHRA and CDR2 YSYEKL. Trimming at V came to 0 bases and at J to 3 bases, leaving 3 bases not matched to a gene. The CDR3 loop spans 15 amino acids.

This clonotype was seen repeatedly, ten times or more. This chain's CDR3 is CASSLGWLNTGELFF. The CDR3, as DNA: TGCGCCAGCAGCTTGGGATGGCTAAACACCGGGGAGCTGTTTTTT. The chain combines TRBV5-1 with TRBJ2-2; D unclear. Trimming left V 0 bases short and J 2 bases short, with 8 bases between. Germline V lookup: CDR1 SGHRS, CDR2 YFSETQ. This CDR3 is 15 amino acids long.

As for this clonotype: It may be a read error: a sequence one base away is much more abundant. V usage is TRBV28 and J usage is TRBJ1-1; D remains ambiguous. Trimming removed 8 bases from V and 1 base from J, with 2 bases in between. Germline V gene sequence: CDR1 MDHEN, CDR2 SYDVKM. The CDR3 is 10 residues long. The CDR3 coding sequence is TGTGCCAGCGGGAACACTGAAGCTTTCTTT. This codes for CASGNTEAFF. Full variable domain (missing parts from reference TRBV28 and TRBJ1-1): DVKVTQSSRYLVKRTGEKVFLECVQDMDHENMFWYRQDPGLGLRLIYFSYDVKMKEKGDIPEGYSVSREKKERFSLILESASTNQTSMYLCASGNTEAFFGQGTRLTVV.

This clonotype occurred many times. V and J are TRBV6-1 and TRBJ2-5; D is possibly TRBD1 or TRBD2 (6 bases each). This CDR3 is 14 amino acids long. V was pared by 8 bases and J by 4 bases, with 17 bases between. Germline CDR1 is MNHNS and CDR2 is SASEGT. CDR3 in amino acids: CASRGLAARETQYF. The DNA for the CDR3 is TGTGCCAGCCGGGGGCTAGCAGCCCGAGAGACCCAGTACTTC.

This clonotype was recorded many times. The chain is built from TRBV2 and TRBJ2-7; D is unclear. The germline V gene encodes CDR1 SNHLY and CDR2 FYNNEI. The CDR3 is 11 amino acids. V lost 8 bases to trimming and J lost 3 bases, with 8 bases between them. In nucleotides, the CDR3 is TGTGCCAGCCGGGTCAGCTACGAGCAGTACTTC. This gives the protein CASRVSYEQYF.

At least ten counts were recorded for this clonotype. V usage is TRBV20-1 and J usage is TRBJ1-2, with D unresolved. The V end was cut by 3 bases, the J end by 4 bases, with 12 bases between. CDR3 length equals 13 residues. CDR1 and CDR2 (germline): DFQATT, SNEGSKA (reference sequence). The CDR3: CSASAREGYGYTF. The CDR3, as DNA: TGCAGTGCTAGTGCCCGTGAGGGCTATGGCTACACCTTC.

This clonotype was picked up many times. This chain links TRBV20-1 with TRBJ1-2; D not certain. Trimming took 2 bases from V and 5 from J, leaving 12 bases between them. Germline CDR1 and CDR2: DFQATT and SNEGSKA (reference sequence). This CDR3 has 13 residues. The CDR3 DNA is TGCAGTGCTAGAAACCAGATTGGGTATGGCTACACCTTC. Protein: CSARNQIGYGYTF.

The sample holds one count of this clonotype. The chain employs TRBV14 and TRBJ1-1; D not resolved. Deletions cut 0 bases from V and 5 bases from J, with 13 bases between. CDR3 length: 15 residues. Germline lookup yields CDR1 SGHDN and CDR2 FVKESK. The CDR3 sequence is CASSQDGRVGTEAFF. The CDR3 coding sequence is TGTGCCAGCAGCCAAGACGGGAGAGTCGGGACTGAAGCTTTCTTT.

At least ten counts were recorded for this clonotype. V is TRBV7-9 and J is TRBJ2-5; 7 positions match TRBD1. This CDR3 region has 15 residues. Germline trimming cut 5 bases from V and 0 bases from J; bases unmatched to any gene: 6. CDR1 is SEHNR and CDR2 is FQNEAQ in the germline V gene (reference sequence). Written as DNA, the CDR3 is TGTGCCAGCAGCGATCGGGACAGCTACCAAGAGACCCAGTACTTC. Its protein is CASSDRDSYQETQYF.

This clonotype was observed many times. CDR3 nucleotide sequence: TGCGCCAGCAGCTGGACAGTGAACACTGAAGCTTTCTTT. Translated: CASSWTVNTEAFF. The chain is built from TRBV5-1 and TRBJ1-1, with TRBD1 as a possible D gene (6 bases). Trimming removed 3 bases from V and 0 bases from J, with 6 bases in between. The CDR3 length is 13 residues. The V gene's germline CDR1 is SGHRS and CDR2 YFSETQ.

The sample holds many counts of this clonotype. The chain couples TRBV2 to TRBJ2-1, with D possibly being TRBD1 (6 bases). V lost 5 bases, J lost 3 bases, and 8 bases lay in between. The length of the CDR3 is 13 residues. The germline gives CDR1 SNHLY, CDR2 FYNNEI. The CDR3 coding sequence is TGTGCCAGCAGTCAGGGGATCTACAATGAGCAGTTCTTC. This sequence encodes CASSQGIYNEQFF.

This clonotype was recorded a few times. The chain employs TRBV3-1 and TRBJ2-7; 8 bases line up with TRBD2. The CDR3 extends over 14 amino acids. The junction had 10 bases not matched to a gene; V was cut back by 1 base and J by 11 bases. Per the germline V gene, CDR1 is LGHDT and CDR2 is YNNKEL (reference sequence). CDR3 loop: CASSQAIGGAEEYF. The CDR3, as DNA: TGTGCCAGCAGCCAAGCCATCGGGGGGGCGGAGGAGTACTTC.

This clonotype was seen at least ten times. V usage is TRBV20-1 and J usage is TRBJ1-2; D may be TRBD1 (5 bases). From germline, CDR1 is DFQATT and CDR2 SNEGSKA (reference sequence). V lost 3 bases and J lost 4, with 18 bases in between. The CDR3 is 15 residues long. CDR3 region: CSASPPRVYLYGYTF. The DNA of the CDR3 is TGCAGTGCTAGTCCCCCCAGGGTCTACCTCTATGGCTACACCTTC.

The chain recombines TRBV5-6 with TRBJ2-6, with D perhaps given as TRBD1 or TRBD2 (6 bases each). The V gene's germline CDR1 is SGHDT and CDR2 YYEEEE. With 3 bases removed from V and 1 base from J, the gap between germline ends came to 8 bases. CDR3 length: 15 amino acids. The CDR3, as DNA: TGTGCCAGCAGCTGGGGGGCGTCTGGGGCCAACGTCCTGACTTTC. Its translation: CASSWGASGANVLTF.

This clonotype has at least ten counts. This sequence joins TRBV13 and TRBJ2-7, with 8 bases lining up with TRBD1. The germline V gene has CDR1 PRHDT and CDR2 FYEKMQ (reference sequence). The CDR3 totals 15 residues. After removal of 6 bases from V and 3 bases from J, the junction contained 10 bases not matched to a gene. CDR3 in amino acids: CASSFYGQGVYEQYF. CDR3 coding DNA: TGTGCCAGCAGTTTTTACGGACAGGGAGTCTACGAGCAGTACTTC.

This clonotype was found many times. The chain employs TRBV28 and TRBJ2-7, with TRBD2 identical over 10 bases. The CDR3 covers 16 residues. V was pared by 7 bases and J by 6 bases, with 15 bases of the junction left unmatched. Per germline, CDR1 MDHEN and CDR2 SYDVKM. CDR3 in amino acids: CASMGRVWLAGAEQYF. The DNA of the CDR3 is TGTGCCAGCATGGGACGGGTTTGGCTAGCGGGAGCCGAGCAGTACTTC. Full variable domain (outside the CDR3, taken from reference TRBV28 and TRBJ2-7): DVKVTQSSRYLVKRTGEKVFLECVQDMDHENMFWYRQDPGLGLRLIYFSYDVKMKEKGDIPEGYSVSREKKERFSLILESASTNQTSMYLCASMGRVWLAGAEQYFGPGTRLTVT.